These T cell receptor beta chains were read from a single sample in a study of T cells after yellow fever vaccination. In TCRdb, the 5' RACE reads were re-called with MiXCR into one record per CDR3 protein. The data contain roughly 500,000 distinct CDR3 sequences, 15% to 20% of them singletons. This sample comprised PBMCs, obtained 15 days after the yellow fever booster vaccination. The receptor source for this set is a man between 25 and 39 years old who received the YFV17D yellow fever vaccine. Each CDR3 is given with its conserved first and last residue.

V	J	CDR3
TRBV6-1	TRBJ2-2	CATGAGLANTGELFF
TRBV7-2	TRBJ2-1	CASSTSQGMGQFF
TRBV20-1	TRBJ2-1	CSARDSLLEQFF
TRBV5-4	TRBJ2-2	CASSRGGVGNTGELFF
TRBV12-3/TRBV12-4	TRBJ2-2	CASSLVAGGPNTGELFF
TRBV12-3/TRBV12-4	TRBJ2-5	CASSLKERETQYF
TRBV7-9	TRBJ2-1	CASRNGGRTYNEQFF
TRBV28	TRBJ2-3	CASSSLAGSAPDTQYF
TRBV3-1	TRBJ1-6	CASSPHDDNSPLHF
TRBV18	TRBJ2-3	CASSPGLHGTDTQYF
TRBV19	TRBJ2-5	CASSPGTGGIQETQYF